This TCR beta chain was sequenced for a study of somatic mutations in cytotoxic T cells in rheumatoid arthritis. Study information: Patient blood (roughly 30 ml EDTA) was drawn right after diagnosis, before any treatment. Certain V beta antibody-stained T-cell populations, V beta1+ cells sequenced for TCRB among them, were flow-sorted to nearly 100% purity. Broader study findings: No age-related increase in CD8+ clonality was seen in healthy controls, but one was seen in rheumatoid arthritis patients.

Original methodology: Concordance between patient CD8+ clones exceeding 1% and published virus-specific TCRB sequences was infrequent. The protocol was immunoSEQ multiplex PCR, while the TCRdb copy is restricted to in-frame clones and leaves out a portion. V and J calls plus clone size are reproduced from that table; the DNA served to infer D and trimming. The sample has fewer than 9,000 clones, about 80% seen once. The CDR3 has 11 residues. CDR1 and CDR2 from the germline V gene are MNHNS and SASEGT. Deletions cut 6 bases from V and 1 base from J, with 1 base between. A remark on this clone: The antigen remains unidentified.

The receptor comes from an adult with rheumatoid arthritis. This chain joins TRBV6-1 and TRBJ1-5; no clear D gene. The sequenced material came from CD8+ T cells sorted from blood. The CDR3 DNA reads as TGTGCCAGCAGCAGCAATCAGCCCCAGCATTTT. This encodes CASSSNQPQHF.